These 3 T cell receptor beta chains were sequenced from one sample in a study of pediatric ulcerative colitis (dated by TCRdb to between 2019 and 2020). Library preparation used the immunoSEQ multiplex PCR assay. TCRdb mirrors the immuneACCESS table, restricted to in-frame sequences. Some clones are absent from its copies; in checked studies, under half trace to an unresolved V gene, and the reason for the others is unknown. Present in this sample are about 32,000 clones, roughly 82% of which were seen just once. The ten largest make up roughly 4.3% of the sample. The sample comprised blood. Source of these receptors: a boy aged 10-17 years with severe ulcerative colitis.

The V and J genes are TRBV25-1 and TRBJ2-1; D perhaps matches TRBD1 (6 bases). CDR3 length equals 14 residues. Germline V lookup: CDR1 MGHDK, CDR2 SYGVNS. Trimming pared 3 bases from V and 8 bases from J, leaving 14 bases between. CDR3 bases: TGTGCCAGCAGTGATGGGGGCCCTATGGATGAGCAGTTCTTC. Its translation is CASSDGGPMDEQFF.

This chain connects TRBV6-1 to TRBJ2-5, with no clear D. The CDR3 spans 13 residues. The germline CDR1 and CDR2 sequences are MNHNS and SASEGT. The V end was cut by 3 bases, the J end by 11 bases, with 16 bases between. This chain's CDR3 is CASSESIHVEQYF. The CDR3 region has the DNA TGTGCCAGCAGTGAGTCCATCCATGTTGAGCAGTACTTC.

This rearrangement joins TRBV4-3 to TRBJ1-5; D remains unclear. Germline assignment: CDR1 LGHNA and CDR2 YSLEER. The CDR3 runs to 15 residues. Deletions cut 0 bases from V and 2 bases from J, with 8 bases between. CDR3 sequence (DNA): TGCGCCAGCAGCCAAGATTGGGCCCGCAATCAGCCCCAGCATTTT. Amino acid sequence: CASSQDWARNQPQHF.